This TCR beta chain comes out of a study of cytotoxic CD8 clonotypes in ibrutinib-treated CLL. Looking at the study overall: Partial responders around 25, complete 2; roughly 12 progressed and around 15 stayed in remission by median around 71 months.

V lost 3 bases, J lost 3 bases, and 11 bases lay in between. CDR3 size: 14 residues. Germline V gene sequence: CDR1 SGHRS, CDR2 YFSETQ. Study outcomes and limitations: Ibrutinib response saw clonality rise, and progression saw it return toward baseline. Baseline clonality exceeded age-matched healthy donors and tracked circulating CD8+ T-cell counts.

TCRdb's table, derived via immunoSEQ multiplex PCR, lists solely in-frame clones and lacks some. The sample has around 330,000 clones, 60% to 80% seen once. Details on this clone: Antigen specificity is unknown.

The TCR comes from a human donor with chronic lymphocytic leukemia. The specimen was PBMCs, collected after 36 months of ibrutinib treatment. The V and J genes are TRBV5-1 and TRBJ2-3; no definite D call. Written as DNA, the CDR3 is TGCGCCAGCAGCTCCTCTGACCCTACAGATACGCAGTATTTT. Translating it yields CASSSSDPTDTQYF.